This entry features one TCR beta chain sequence. These data originate in a study of T cell changes during pregnancy in multiple sclerosis. Profiling relied on immunoSEQ multiplex PCR, and the TCRdb table lists in-frame clones only, not all of them. The sample lists some 70,000 clones; 85% to 95% were seen once. V was shortened by 2 bases and J by 0 bases, with 7 bases between the two germline ends. Germline CDR1 is MNHEY and CDR2 is SVGAGI. The CDR3 has 14 amino acids. The origin of this receptor is a female donor in good health, enrolled as a control in a pregnancy study. Sequencing used CD8+ T cells from peripheral blood mononuclear cells, obtained in the third trimester of pregnancy. The chain links TRBV6-5 to TRBJ1-2; D not resolved. In DNA form, the CDR3 reads TGTGCCAGCAGTTACCCGGGGTCTAACTATGGCTACACCTTC. Translated, it gives CASSYPGSNYGYTF.